These 5 T cell receptor beta chains came from one sample sequenced in a study of cytomegalovirus exposure and HLA in healthy donors. The study ran its PCR with 60 Vbeta and 13 Jbeta primers. Sequencing used immunoSEQ multiplex PCR; TCRdb keeps in-frame clones, though not all of them. The data contain 100,000 to 150,000 clones, roughly 80% of them singletons. Sequences were obtained from PBMCs. The receptor set was obtained from a male donor in good health and CMV-seronegative.

The DNA of the CDR3 is TGTGCCAGCAGTTTATCAGGGGTGAACACTGAAGCTTTCTTT. It is translated as CASSLSGVNTEAFF. The rearrangement joins TRBV27 to TRBJ1-1; a possible D gene is TRBD1 (5 bases). This CDR3 has 14 residues. Trimming stripped 0 bases from V and 0 bases from J, with 5 bases between. Germline CDR1 MNHEY, CDR2 SMNVEV (reference sequence).

The chain couples TRBV5-4 to TRBJ2-3; D gene unclear. The CDR3 totals 12 residues. The V gene lost 0 bases and the J gene lost 6 bases, with 5 bases spanning the gap. Germline V gives CDR1 SGHNT, CDR2 YYREEE (reference sequence). CDR3 coding DNA: TGTGCCAGCAGCTTGGGAGCGGATACGCAGTATTTT. This codes for CASSLGADTQYF. The full variable domain, its missing parts supplied by reference TRBV5-4 and TRBJ2-3, is ETGVTQSPTHLIKTRGQQVTLRCSSQSGHNTVSWYQQALGQGPQFIFQYYREEENGRGNFPPRFSGLQFPNYSSELNVNALELDDSALYLCASSLGADTQYFGPGTRLTVL.

The sample holds a few counts of this clone. The chain carries TRBV5-4 and TRBJ2-7; 8 bases fit TRBD1. The CDR3 is 16 amino acids. CDR1 SGHNT and CDR2 YYREEE come from the germline V gene (reference sequence). V lost 0 bases and J lost 3; bases outside the gene matches: 8. CDR3 sequence reads: CASSLARSGGVYEQYF. CDR3 coding DNA: TGTGCCAGCAGCTTGGCTCGGTCAGGGGGCGTCTACGAGCAGTACTTC.

Written as DNA, the CDR3 is TGTGCCAGCATTTTACTTCGCGGGGTCGGTTATGGCTACACCTTC. Protein: CASILLRGVGYGYTF. The J gene is TRBJ1-2, the V gene TRBV6-6, with D unresolved. Trimming stripped 7 bases from V and 5 bases from J, with 20 bases between. This CDR3 has 15 amino acids. Germline lookup yields CDR1 MNHNY and CDR2 SVGAGI (reference sequence).

The chain combines TRBV25-1 with TRBJ2-3; tentatively, D is TRBD2 (6 bases). Germline V gene lookup returns CDR1 MGHDK and CDR2 SYGVNS. The CDR3 is 16 amino acids. The V end was cut by 3 bases, the J end by 0 bases, with 13 bases between. The chain's CDR3 is CASSDRGMISTDTQYF. The CDR3 DNA follows: TGTGCCAGCAGTGATCGGGGGATGATTAGCACAGATACGCAGTATTTT.